Below, one T cell receptor beta chain is given with its context. Its antigen is not yet known. Qualities for individual bases were not recorded, and no much larger clone is one base off. High-throughput TCRbeta CDR3 sequencing of frozen genomic DNA was performed by immunoSEQ, including PCR amplification, mapping, bias correction and internal controls. Per the authors' processing: Only productive rearrangements were retained, and each unique TCRbeta sequence was defined by its CDR3 nucleotide sequence together with its V and J gene. For a sequence to be called donor-reactive, it needed a frequency of at least 0.01% and at least 5-fold expansion in CFSE-low cells compared with unstimulated pre-transplant cells. Minimum frequency thresholds were set for each subject on the basis of the unstimulated sample with the lowest template count, so that a detection power of at least 90% was ensured. Jensen-Shannon divergence between the top 1000 TCRbeta sequences post- versus pre-transplant served as the measure of repertoire turnover. Changes in detection of donor-reactive sequences were tested with two-sided Fisher's exact tests. Not all clones reach the TCRdb copy of this immuneACCESS table, which keeps in-frame sequences only. Checked studies attribute under half of the gap to unresolved V genes and leave the rest unexplained. The V and J calls and clone size come from that table; D and trimming were worked out from the DNA. The sample data list around 18,000 clones, and 85% to 90% of these were observed just once. The top ten clonotypes cover roughly 13% of the sample.

This record comes from a study of T cell clones after liver transplantation (dated by TCRdb to between 2019 and 2020). For context, the study as a whole: Samples were obtained from ITN030ST, a randomized trial in which withdrawal of immunosuppression was attempted within 2 years of liver transplantation. The study cohort included 8 liver transplant recipients, of whom 3 were classified as tolerant and 5 as non-tolerant. Blood samples were taken pre-transplant, pre-randomization before withdrawal, and post-randomization after full withdrawal or failed withdrawal. Tolerance meant complete immunosuppression withdrawal for at least one year without liver enzymes rising beyond twice the upper limit of normal. Of the eight recipients, three were HCV-positive, while the remaining recipients had been transplanted for non-autoimmune, non-viral indications. Third party-reactive TCRbeta sequences were also identified from pre-transplant MLRs to serve as an antigen-independent comparator for donor-reactive sequences. After a pre-transplant mixed lymphocyte reaction, TCRbeta sequencing was used to pinpoint donor-reactive T cell clones, which were subsequently tracked in post-transplant blood. The subjects received no induction therapy and were kept on standard immunosuppression until randomization at 12-24 months post-transplant.

The germline V gene provides CDR1 MDHEN and CDR2 SYDVKM. The CDR3 covers 19 residues, taking in both the cysteine and the phenylalanine. The only DNA kept is the CDR3, 57 bases in frame from the first base. Here V drops 1 base and J drops 0 bases, and the junction holds 15 bases not matched to any gene. What the research found in general, with its limitations: Donor-reactive sequences declined more than third party-reactive ones, suggesting partial antigen-specific deletion unrelated to withdrawal success. Since no allograft tissue specimens were available, donor-reactive T cells may have migrated into the graft instead of being deleted. Low numbers of available donor cells limited the measurable donor-reactive repertoire in a couple of subjects. Circulating donor-reactive CD4 TCRbeta sequences fell significantly post-transplant in 5 of 8 subjects, irrespective of tolerance or HCV status. Once repertoire turnover was taken into account, donor-reactive detection showed a significant reduction for CD4 in 7 of 8 subjects and for CD8 in 8 of 8. The conclusions were preliminary, being limited by small, heterogeneous patient numbers and by non-standardized post-transplant time points.

Thawed unstimulated PBMCs were stained for CD3, CD4 and CD8 and FACS-sorted into CD3+CD4+ and CD3+CD8+ populations. All 8 studied subjects were randomized to withdrawal of immunosuppression. The Qiagen DNeasy Blood and Tissue Kit was used for isolation of genomic DNA. The TCR originated in a human patient who received a liver transplant. Following transplantation, T cells from the graft donor may be among those present. The material sequenced was CD8+ T cells from blood, taken 45 to 46 months after liver transplant. The chain links TRBV28 with TRBJ2-7, with TRBD2 matching 7 junction bases. CDR3 region: CASSLSLVLAELTSYEQYF. The DNA is TGTGCCAGCAGTTTATCCTTGGTTCTAGCGGAACTTACCTCCTACGAGCAGTACTTC.